This TCR beta chain was captured in a study of shared clonotypes between healthy human individuals (dated by TCRdb to 2020 to 2022). Study-level background: The cohort included a few men and a couple of women between 18 and 49 years of age. Per donor, three plates each were used for CD4 naive and CD4 memory, two for CD8 naive, and one for CD8 memory. The study deeply sequenced blood TCR repertoires of about 5 healthy adults to estimate repertoire size and the extent of clonotype sharing between individuals. Libraries were prepared and TCR repertoires were sequenced by different laboratories using diverse techniques, in order to increase sequencing depth and limit assay-specific biases. Leukapheresis yielded between about 0.85 and 9 billion PBMCs per donor.

Donors were healthy HIV-negative adults with no recently reported acute infections or vaccinations. Every donor was a Caucasian adult living in Nashville, Tennessee, USA. Magnetic negative selection was used to enrich CD4+ T cells, after which naive cells were positively selected on CD45RA and the negative fraction became the memory subset. Blood was collected by leukapheresis, and PBMCs were isolated by Ficoll-Histopaque density gradient centrifugation and then cryopreserved in liquid nitrogen vapor phase. Purity and quantity of every magnetically sorted T cell population were checked by analytical flow cytometry. Genomic DNA was isolated from every sorted fraction and measured by UV absorbance on a Nanodrop 2000c. General conclusions and limits of the study: Sampling was restricted to blood, and TCR repertoires in tissue are likely to differ from TCR repertoires in blood. Naive subsets generally had larger estimated clonotype richness than memory subsets did. About 5% of naive CD4, 3.5% of naive CD8, about 2.4% of memory CD4, and around 0.42% of memory CD8 clonotypes were shared across a few donors. Pairwise subsampling indicated that sequencing depth was expected to affect the degree of clonotype sharing among donors. Rarefaction of sorted-subset datasets indicated incomplete sequencing despite the large sequencing depth. Because the study included a small number of donors, the genetic and exposure-history diversity represented was limited. Compared with non-shared clonotypes, clonotypes shared by all four sorted-subset donors had higher generation probabilities.

A note on this clone: Its antigen is unknown. No qualities accompany the bases; no much larger clone lies one base away.

Using the deep immunoSEQ assay, multiplex PCR amplified TCR CDR3 regions from genomic DNA. Extracted genomic DNA from each cell subset was spread evenly across all wells of several immunoSEQ 96-well plates, with each plate serving as a replicate. For sorted subsets, each replicate PCR was loaded with approximately 190 ng genomic DNA, equivalent to 30,000 or so T cell genomes. Purified libraries were measured with a Qubit 3.0 fluorometer, size-checked on a Bioanalyzer 2100, and measured again with the KAPA Library Quantification kit. A separate single-read 150-cycle Illumina NextSeq 550 flow cell was used to sequence each immunoSEQ 96-well plate. On the study's bioinformatics: Because the immunoSEQ output included only junctional sequences and no quality scores, the filtering could not be the same as the filtering used for full-length reads. Sequences were annotated with PyIR, a Python wrapper for IgBLAST v1.9, and V/J genes and CDR3 were assigned using IMGT germline references. Reads were filtered out if the reads had weak V/J assignments (E-value above 1e-6), no CDR3, stop codons, out-of-frame junctions, or ambiguous translated residues. V3J clonotypes were defined as sequences sharing the same inferred V gene, J gene, and CDR3 amino acid sequence. The percentage overlap between two repertoires was calculated by dividing the number of shared unique clonotypes by the size of the smaller repertoire. Repertoire richness was assessed with RTK rarefaction, the Chao1 estimator, and Recon v2.1 estimates of unobserved clonotypes. For all TCRbeta clonotypes obtained by the gDNA method from several donors, generation probabilities were computed with OLGA. TCRdb retrieved this table from immuneACCESS and kept in-frame rearrangements only. Not all clones are present; in checked studies, unresolved V genes account for under half, and no reason is known for the remainder. Clone size and V and J calls were adopted from that table, with D and trimming inferred from the DNA. The sample table lists about a million clones, around four fifths of them with a count of one. About 1.5% of the sample is held by the ten biggest clonotypes.

CDR1 SGHTA and CDR2 FQGTGA were looked up in the germline V gene. From cysteine to phenylalanine, the CDR3 is 14 amino acids long. Solely the CDR3 DNA is kept, with 42 bases framed from the first base. V and J lose 5 bases and 7 bases, and a span of 17 bases separates them. The chain uses TRBV7-3 and TRBJ2-5; the D gene is perhaps TRBD1, from 7 matching bases. This sequence originates from a man aged 18 to 30 in good health. Sample: memory CD4+ T cells sorted from blood. This specimen's cell subset or site label, interpreted: CD45RA-negative fraction. The DNA sequence is as follows: TGTGCCAGCAGCCCGACAGGGACTCAGGGGACCCAGTACTTC. It encodes CASSPTGTQGTQYF.